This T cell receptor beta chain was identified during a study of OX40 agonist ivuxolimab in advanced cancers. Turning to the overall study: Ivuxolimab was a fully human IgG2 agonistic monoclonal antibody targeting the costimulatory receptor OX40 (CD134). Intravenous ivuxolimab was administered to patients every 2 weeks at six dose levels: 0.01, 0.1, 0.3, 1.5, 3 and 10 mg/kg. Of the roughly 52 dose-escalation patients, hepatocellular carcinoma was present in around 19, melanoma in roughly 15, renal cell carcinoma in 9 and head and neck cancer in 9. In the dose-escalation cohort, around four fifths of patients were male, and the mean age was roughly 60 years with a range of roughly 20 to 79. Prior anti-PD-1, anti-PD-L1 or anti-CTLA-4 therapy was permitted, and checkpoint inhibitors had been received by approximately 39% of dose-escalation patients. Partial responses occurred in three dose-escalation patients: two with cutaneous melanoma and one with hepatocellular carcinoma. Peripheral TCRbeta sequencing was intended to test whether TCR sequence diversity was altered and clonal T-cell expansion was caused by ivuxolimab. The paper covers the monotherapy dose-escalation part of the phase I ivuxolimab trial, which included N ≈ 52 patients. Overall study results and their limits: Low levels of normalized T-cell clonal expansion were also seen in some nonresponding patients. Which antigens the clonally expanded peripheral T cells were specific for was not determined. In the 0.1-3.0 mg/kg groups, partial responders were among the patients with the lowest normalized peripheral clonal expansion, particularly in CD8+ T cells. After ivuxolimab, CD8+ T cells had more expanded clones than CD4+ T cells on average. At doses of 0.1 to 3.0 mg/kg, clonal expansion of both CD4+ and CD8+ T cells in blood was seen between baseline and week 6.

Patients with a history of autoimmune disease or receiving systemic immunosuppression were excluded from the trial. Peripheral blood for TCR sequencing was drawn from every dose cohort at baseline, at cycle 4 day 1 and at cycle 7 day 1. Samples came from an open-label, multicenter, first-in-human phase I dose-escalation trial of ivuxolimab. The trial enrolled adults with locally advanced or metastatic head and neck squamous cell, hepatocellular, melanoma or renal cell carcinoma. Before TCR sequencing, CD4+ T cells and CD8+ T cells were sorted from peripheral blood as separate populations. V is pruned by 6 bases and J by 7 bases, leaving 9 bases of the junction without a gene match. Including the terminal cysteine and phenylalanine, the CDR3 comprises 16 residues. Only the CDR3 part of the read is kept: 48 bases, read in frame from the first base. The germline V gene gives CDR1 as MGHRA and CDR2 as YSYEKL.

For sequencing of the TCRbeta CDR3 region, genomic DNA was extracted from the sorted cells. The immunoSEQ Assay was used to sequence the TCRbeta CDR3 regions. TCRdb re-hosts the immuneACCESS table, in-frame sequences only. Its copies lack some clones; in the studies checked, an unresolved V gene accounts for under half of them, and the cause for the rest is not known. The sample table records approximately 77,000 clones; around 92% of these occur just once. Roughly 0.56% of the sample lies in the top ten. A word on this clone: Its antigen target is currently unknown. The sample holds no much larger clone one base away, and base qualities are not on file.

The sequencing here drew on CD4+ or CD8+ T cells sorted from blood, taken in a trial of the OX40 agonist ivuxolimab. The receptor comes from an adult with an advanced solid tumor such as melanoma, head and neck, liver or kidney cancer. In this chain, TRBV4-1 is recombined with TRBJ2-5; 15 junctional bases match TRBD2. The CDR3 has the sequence CASRTGTSGRRGTQYF. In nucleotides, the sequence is TGCGCCAGCAGAACCGGGACTAGCGGGAGGAGGGGGACCCAGTACTTC.